This T cell receptor beta chain comes out of a study of blood T cell repertoires in COVID-19. Study-level information: Donors in the United States, Italy and Spain gave samples during acute or convalescent COVID-19. PBMCs, B-cell-depleted T cells, or T cells were the source of the cDNA or gDNA that made up the material.

As processed by the authors: Nucleated cell counts were estimated from reference gene primer amplification. TCRdb's copy holds only in-frame clones and misses some; the assay was immunoSEQ multiplex PCR. V and J calls and clone size are as listed in that table; D and trimming were resolved from the DNA. Of 200,000 to 250,000 clones detected, approximately 80% appear once; the ten largest clones hold roughly 1.9%. This clonotype was obtained from a young man who had recovered from COVID-19. Sequencing was performed on peripheral blood.

In nucleotides, the CDR3 is TGCAGCGTTGTTGGCAGGGGGTTAGCTAACTATGGCTACACCTTC. Translating gives CSVVGRGLANYGYTF. The chain recombines TRBV29-1 with TRBJ1-2, with TRBD1 matching 7 bases. The CDR3 length is 15 residues. V was clipped by 4 bases and J by 0 bases; unmatched bases: 8. The germline gives CDR1 SQVTM, CDR2 ANQGSEA.